This entry concerns a single T cell receptor (beta chain). The CDR3 runs 17 residues. These data are taken from a study of T cell responses to AZD1222 COVID-19 vaccine. This table comes from immunoSEQ multiplex PCR, and its TCRdb copy is limited to in-frame clones, with some not included. The sample holds 100,000 to 150,000 clones; roughly 91% are singletons and the top ten take around 10%. Sequencing was performed on peripheral blood, taken on day 0 of MenACWY control vaccination. The source is an adult in good health. The rearrangement links TRBV12-1 to TRBJ2-1; the table's D call TRBD1 went unverified against the DNA. TRBV12-1 is assigned pseudogene status. The CDR3 sequence is CASSFPFCAGDWNEQFF. The CDR3 region has the DNA TGTGCCAGCAGCTTTCCTTTCTGTGCAGGGGATTGGAATGAGCAGTTCTTC.